This TCR beta chain was sequenced during a study of blood T cell repertoires in COVID-19. Study details: In each case, the material was cDNA or gDNA derived from T cells, B-cell-depleted T cells, or PBMCs.

Assignment of participants to cohorts was predicated upon participant-reported clinical history. The recovered donors of Cohort 3 showed two negative PCRs, clearance, or symptom resolution. How the authors handled the data: Nucleated cell number was recorded as an estimate derived from reference gene primer amplification. Sequenced by immunoSEQ multiplex PCR; TCRdb stores in-frame clones only, minus some. That table is the source of V, J and clone size, and D and trimming were worked out from the DNA. The repertoire holds 200,000 to 250,000 clones, with over 75% as singletons. The CDR3 extends over 17 amino acids. J lost 2 bases, V lost 2 bases, and 9 bases had no gene match. In germline, CDR1 is LNHDA, CDR2 SQIVND (reference sequence).

Material: PBMCs or T cells enriched from blood (not recorded which). The rearrangement links TRBV19 to TRBJ2-3, with 8 nucleotides matching TRBD2. The receptor comes from a woman aged 60-75 years who had recovered from COVID-19. In DNA form, the CDR3 reads TGTGCCAGTAGTATACTTACTGCGGGGGGAGACACAGATACGCAGTATTTT. It specifies CASSILTAGGDTDTQYF. Looking up the rest from reference TRBV19 and TRBJ2-3 gives the full variable domain: DGGITQSPKYLFRKEGQNVTLSCEQNLNHDAMYWYRQDPGQGLRLIYYSQIVNDFQKGDIAEGYSVSREKKESFPLTVTSAQKNPTAFYLCASSILTAGGDTDTQYFGPGTRLTVL.